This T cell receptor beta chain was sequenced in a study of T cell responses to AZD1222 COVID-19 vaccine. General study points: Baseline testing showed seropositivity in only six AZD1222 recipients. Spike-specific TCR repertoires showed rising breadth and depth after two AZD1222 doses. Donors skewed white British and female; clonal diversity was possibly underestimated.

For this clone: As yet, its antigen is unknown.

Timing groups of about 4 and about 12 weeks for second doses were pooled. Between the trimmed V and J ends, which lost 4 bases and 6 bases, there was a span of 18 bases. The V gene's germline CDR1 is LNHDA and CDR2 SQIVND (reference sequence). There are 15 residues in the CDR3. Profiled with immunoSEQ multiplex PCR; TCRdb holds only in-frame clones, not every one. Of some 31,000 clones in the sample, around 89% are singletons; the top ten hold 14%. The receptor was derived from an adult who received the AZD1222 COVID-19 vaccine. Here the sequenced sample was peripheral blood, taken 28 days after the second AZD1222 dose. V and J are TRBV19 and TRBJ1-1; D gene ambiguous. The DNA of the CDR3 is TGTGCCAGTAGTACCCGGACGGGCACGCGGGCTGAAGCTTTCTTT. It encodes CASSTRTGTRAEAFF.